This is a list of T cell receptor beta chains from one sample in a study of blood T cell repertoires in COVID-19. Repertoires were generated with immunoSEQ multiplex PCR, while TCRdb's copy carries only in-frame clones and drops some. The sample includes over 200,000 clones, 70% to 75% of them seen just once. The sequencing input was peripheral blood. Every receptor here comes from an elderly woman with acute or convalescent COVID-19. CDR3s include the opening cysteine and the closing phenylalanine or tryptophan. D genes are given only for firm matches. Only part of the rows carry a size: once, few, many, or a class if the clone is expanded.

>TRBV10-2|TRBJ1-1|NA|NA|14
TGCGCCAGCAGGGTACAGGCATTGGACACTGAAGCTTTCTTT
CASRVQALDTEAFF
>TRBV20-1|TRBJ2-1|few|TRBD2|12
TGCAGTGCTAGTTCTGGGGGAGGGGATTCGTTCTTC
CSASSGGGDSFF
>TRBV7-2|TRBJ1-5|NA|NA|15
TGTGCCAGCAGCTTCTCCGACAGACGCAATCAGCCCCAGCATTTT
CASSFSDRRNQPQHF
>TRBV2|TRBJ2-2|NA|TRBD1|16
TGTGCCAGCAGTAACTTACTACAGGGGGCTGGCGGGGAGCTGTTTTTT
CASSNLLQGAGGELFF
>TRBV30|TRBJ1-1|few|TRBD1|13
TGTGCCTGGAGGGAACAGGGGTACACTGAAGCTTTCTTT
CAWREQGYTEAFF
>TRBV20-1|TRBJ2-3|NA|TRBD2|14
TGCAGTGCTAGTAGCAGCGGGGGCCCAGATACGCAGTATTTT
CSASSSGGPDTQYF
>TRBV28|TRBJ1-1|NA|NA|15
TGTGCCAGCAGTTTAATGGGGGCGGGGAACACTGAAGCTTTCTTT
CASSLMGAGNTEAFF
>TRBV6-1|TRBJ1-1|NA|NA|14
TGTGCCAGCAGTGAAGACGGGGGGAAGACTGAAGCTTTCTTT
CASSEDGGKTEAFF
>TRBV27|TRBJ2-1|NA|TRBD1|15
TGTGCCAGCAGACTCTCCGGGACAGGGATTGATGAGCAGTTCTTC
CASRLSGTGIDEQFF
>TRBV6-5|TRBJ1-5|NA|TRBD1|14
TGTGCCAGCAGGAGGACAGGGGGGTTTCAGCCCCAGCATTTT
CASRRTGGFQPQHF
>TRBV12-5|TRBJ1-6|NA|TRBD1|15
TGTGCTAGTGGTTTTTGGACAGGGGGCCATTCACCCCTCCACTTT
CASGFWTGGHSPLHF
>TRBV9|TRBJ2-1|NA|TRBD2|15
TGTGCCAGCAGCGTAGGGCCTAGCGGGAACAATGAGCAGTTCTTC
CASSVGPSGNNEQFF
>TRBV7-9|TRBJ2-3|few|TRBD2|14
TGTGCCAGCAGCCCCGGGGGGGTTGGAGATACGCAGTATTTT
CASSPGGVGDTQYF
>TRBV21-1|TRBJ2-3|NA|NA|18
TGTGCCAGCTTCCTTAGGAGGGGCAGGGATAATATTGGGGATACGCAGTATTTT
CASFLRRGRDNIGDTQYF